The 3 T cell receptor beta chains below were found in one sample sequenced in a study of PD-1 blockade in classical Hodgkin lymphoma. Assay: immunoSEQ multiplex PCR; the TCRdb copy retains only in-frame clones and omits some. Of roughly 12,000 clones listed, approximately 81% were seen once; the top ten hold under 45%. Each and every patient relapsed after autologous stem cell transplantation, and patients got differing brentuximab vedotin exposure. Magnetic negative selection of thawed PBMCs yielded the CD8+ T cells. The sequencing here drew on CD8+ T cells from blood, taken at baseline. The source of these receptors is a human donor with classical Hodgkin lymphoma.

The CDR3 DNA is TGCGCCAGCACCGACCGGGAGGGGTTTGAATCTCAGCCCCAGCATTTT. It is translated as CASTDREGFESQPQHF. The rearrangement joins TRBV10-1 to TRBJ1-5; TRBD1 might be the D (5 bases). The CDR3 is made up of 16 amino acids. Germline CDR1 is WNHNN and CDR2 is SYGVQD (reference sequence). The V end lost 7 bases, the J end lost 6 bases, and 22 bases lay between the germline ends.

This chain connects TRBV7-6 to TRBJ1-1, with unresolved D. Trimming took 4 bases from V and 2 from J, leaving 14 bases between them. This CDR3 spans 15 amino acids. Germline loops: CDR1 SGHVS, CDR2 FNYEAQ. The CDR3 region is CASSSPHGDNTEAFF. CDR3 sequence (DNA): TGTGCCAGCAGCTCCCCCCACGGGGATAACACTGAAGCTTTCTTT.

The chain recombines TRBV9 with TRBJ1-4, with D possibly TRBD1 on 6 matching bases. Germline V gene sequence: CDR1 SGDLS, CDR2 YYNGEE. The CDR3 runs 15 residues. V was trimmed by 0 bases and J by 8 bases, leaving 14 bases between them. CDR3 residues: CASSVAGGQIEKLFF. In nucleotides, the CDR3 is TGTGCCAGCAGCGTAGCGGGGGGCCAAATCGAAAAACTGTTTTTT.